Listed here are 28 T cell receptor beta chains from one sample, sequenced in a study of shared clonotypes between healthy human individuals. TCRdb keeps only in-frame clones here, not all; method: immunoSEQ multiplex PCR. Among roughly 700,000 clones, less than 95% were seen once, and the ten largest hold approximately 35%. Material for sequencing was memory CD8+ T cells from PBMCs. This sample's subset: CD45RO+ cells pooled with CCR7-negative TemRA cells. These receptors were collected from a young man in good health. Some clones in this sample may be carry-over from other donors' samples.

The rearrangement joins TRBV7-6 to TRBJ1-2; unclear D gene. CDR3 length equals 14 residues. V shed 1 base and J shed 7 bases, with 13 bases lying between them. Germline CDR1 reads SGHVS; CDR2 reads FNYEAQ. The CDR3 DNA follows: TGTGCCAGCAGCTTAGGGGGAAGTCTCTTTGGCTACACCTTC. Amino acids: CASSLGGSLFGYTF.

The rearrangement uses TRBV27 and TRBJ2-7; either TRBD1 or TRBD2 may fit D (5 bases each). The CDR3 is 14 residues long. V was shortened by 3 bases and J by 1 base, with 10 bases between the two germline ends. Germline V gives CDR1 MNHEY, CDR2 SMNVEV (reference sequence). This CDR3 reads CASSLPGSSYEQYF. The CDR3 nucleotides are TGTGCCAGCAGTTTGCCAGGGAGTTCCTACGAGCAGTACTTC.

The V gene is TRBV28, the J gene TRBJ1-5, with no clear D. Germline CDR1 is MDHEN and CDR2 is SYDVKM. CDR3 length: 15 residues. Trimming took 5 bases from V and 0 from J, leaving 11 bases between them. The CDR3 DNA sequence: TGTGCCAGCAGTGCCAAAATTTTTAGCAATCAGCCCCAGCATTTT. Its translation is CASSAKIFSNQPQHF.

This chain connects TRBV4-3 to TRBJ2-1, with no clear D. Trimming cost V 4 bases and J 7 bases, with 14 bases left between them. Germline values: CDR1 LGHNA, CDR2 YSLEER. The CDR3 totals 14 residues. This chain's CDR3 is CASSREPVVNEQFF. Here the CDR3 DNA reads TGCGCCAGCAGCCGAGAACCGGTTGTGAATGAGCAGTTCTTC.

V gene TRBV13 combines with J gene TRBJ1-1; D uncertain. Germline V gene lookup returns CDR1 PRHDT and CDR2 FYEKMQ (reference sequence). V lost 0 bases and J lost 1, with 9 bases in between. This CDR3 is 15 amino acids long. The CDR3 nucleotides are TGTGCCAGCAGCTTAGGAGGCCGGGGGAACACTGAAGCTTTCTTT. It yields the protein CASSLGGRGNTEAFF. Using reference TRBV13 and TRBJ1-1 for the parts outside the CDR3, the full variable domain is AAGVIQSPRHLIKEKRETATLKCYPIPRHDTVYWYQQGPGQDPQFLISFYEKMQSDKGSIPDRFSAQQFSDYHSELNMSSLELGDSALYFCASSLGGRGNTEAFFGQGTRLTVV.

The chain's CDR3 is CASSFPAGVRAHNEQFF. The CDR3 DNA follows: TGTGCCAGCAGTTTCCCCGCGGGGGTCCGGGCCCACAATGAGCAGTTCTTC. The V call is TRBV27, the J call TRBJ2-1; 7 bases map to TRBD2. CDR3 length: 17 amino acids. Germline V gene data show CDR1 as MNHEY and CDR2 as SMNVEV (reference sequence). V lost 3 bases, J lost 5 bases, and 13 bases stayed unmatched.

The chain links TRBV27 to TRBJ2-7; 8 bases map to TRBD1. Germline V gene lookup returns CDR1 MNHEY and CDR2 SMNVEV (reference sequence). The CDR3 is 13 amino acids. V lost 5 bases and J lost 5; bases outside the gene matches: 5. As DNA, the CDR3 is TGTGCCAGCAGTGGCCGACAGGGGAACGAGCAGTACTTC. It specifies CASSGRQGNEQYF.

The rearrangement joins TRBV9 to TRBJ1-1, with 8 nucleotides matching TRBD1. The CDR3 totals 14 residues. The V gene end was trimmed by 0 bases and the J gene end by 5 bases; junction bases not matched to a gene: 3. In germline, CDR1 is SGDLS, CDR2 YYNGEE. CDR3 coding DNA: TGTGCCAGCAGCGTAGGCCAGGGGGCGACTGAAGCTTTCTTT. The encoded protein is CASSVGQGATEAFF.

J is TRBJ2-7 and V is TRBV28; no definite D call. With 2 bases removed from V and 6 bases from J, the gap between germline ends came to 14 bases. Germline CDR1 and CDR2: MDHEN and SYDVKM. The CDR3 is made up of 14 amino acids. CDR3 nucleotide sequence: TGTGCCAGCAGTTTAGATTGGGCCTCCGGCGAGCAGTACTTC. This codes for CASSLDWASGEQYF.

The J gene is TRBJ1-4, the V gene TRBV6-5, with D maybe TRBD1 (6 bases). The CDR3 is 14 residues long. V shed 6 bases and J shed 4 bases, with 12 bases lying between them. Germline CDR1 and CDR2: MNHEY and SVGAGI. CDR3 coding DNA: TGTGCCAGCAGAAAGACAGGTTTTAATGAAAAACTGTTTTTT. It specifies CASRKTGFNEKLFF.

The V call is TRBV13, the J call TRBJ1-2; D is possibly TRBD1 (6 bases). This CDR3 is built from 13 residues. V gave up 2 bases and J gave up 8 bases, with 12 bases separating them. CDR1 PRHDT and CDR2 FYEKMQ come from the germline V gene (reference sequence). The CDR3 here is CASSLIQGQGYTF. DNA of the CDR3: TGTGCCAGCAGCTTAATCCAGGGGCAGGGCTACACCTTC.

J is TRBJ2-1 and V is TRBV11-2; 8 nucleotides align to TRBD1. Unmatched junction bases numbered 6, after V lost 4 bases and J lost 4 bases. The germline CDR1 and CDR2 sequences are SGHAT and FQNNGV. The length of the CDR3 is 15 residues. CDR3 DNA sequence: TGTGCCAGCAGCTCGAGGACAGGGCCTTACAATGAGCAGTTCTTC. Its translation is CASSSRTGPYNEQFF. The full variable domain, in which reference TRBV11-2 and TRBJ2-1 provide the parts outside the CDR3, is EAGVAQSPRYKIIEKRQSVAFWCNPISGHATLYWYQQILGQGPKLLIQFQNNGVVDDSQLPKDRFSAERLKGVDSTLKIQPAKLEDSAVYLCASSSRTGPYNEQFFGPGTRLTVL.

The rearrangement links TRBV28 to TRBJ2-7; no reliable D call. The V gene's germline CDR1 is MDHEN and CDR2 SYDVKM. The length of the CDR3 is 13 residues. Trimming shortened V by 2 bases and J by 1 base, and 6 bases separated the two germline ends. CDR3 protein: CASSLILSYEQYF. CDR3 DNA sequence: TGTGCCAGCAGTTTAATACTTTCCTACGAGCAGTACTTC.

This clone was seen more than once but under ten times. This sequence joins TRBV25-1 and TRBJ2-7; D is uncertain. Trimming pared 6 bases from V and 4 bases from J, leaving 13 bases between. The length of the CDR3 is 13 residues. The germline gives CDR1 MGHDK, CDR2 SYGVNS. The CDR3 sequence is CASSPVSFYEQYF. CDR3 nucleotides: TGTGCCAGCAGCCCGGTCAGTTTTTACGAGCAGTACTTC.

J is TRBJ1-6 and V is TRBV4-3; D unclear. V lost 1 base and J lost 8, with 15 bases in between. Germline V CDR1 and CDR2: LGHNA, YSLEER. This CDR3 contains 16 residues. The CDR3 DNA sequence: TGCGCCAGCAGCCAAGCTGTAAATAACCGGGATTCACCCCTCCACTTT. Translation gives CASSQAVNNRDSPLHF.

The chain recombines TRBV7-9 with TRBJ1-2, with D maybe TRBD1 (5 bases). The germline CDR1 and CDR2 sequences are SEHNR and FQNEAQ (reference sequence). CDR3 length: 14 residues. V was cut by 2 bases and J by 6 bases, with 13 bases left in between. This CDR3 reads CASSLLLTANGYTF. The CDR3, as DNA: TGTGCCAGCAGCTTACTCTTGACAGCTAATGGCTACACCTTC.

The chain has TRBV7-9 and TRBJ2-7, with D tentatively TRBD2 (6 bases). V lost 1 base and J 6 bases, leaving 16 bases between the germline ends. Germline CDR1 and CDR2: SEHNR and FQNEAQ (reference sequence). This CDR3 is built from 15 residues. The CDR3 nucleotides are TGTGCCAGCAGCTTAGGGAGGGGTGCCCCCCTCGAGCAGTACTTC. Protein: CASSLGRGAPLEQYF. Full variable domain (remainder filled in from reference TRBV7-9 and TRBJ2-7): DTGVSQNPRHKITKRGQNVTFRCDPISEHNRLYWYRQTLGQGPEFLTYFQNEAQLEKSRLLSDRFSAERPKGSFSTLEIQRTEQGDSAMYLCASSLGRGAPLEQYFGPGTRLTVT.

CDR3 sequence: CAISESLQDYEQYF. CDR3 sequence (DNA): TGTGCCATCAGTGAGTCGCTGCAAGACTACGAGCAGTACTTC. The chain recombines TRBV10-3 with TRBJ2-7, with unresolved D. Germline CDR1 reads ENHRY; CDR2 reads SYGVKD. The V end lost 0 bases, the J end lost 3 bases, and 9 bases lay between the germline ends. CDR3 length: 14 amino acids.

This rearrangement joins TRBV5-1 to TRBJ2-3; no definite D call. V was cut by 2 bases and J by 1 base, with 11 bases left in between. Germline V gene lookup returns CDR1 SGHRS and CDR2 YFSETQ. CDR3 length: 15 amino acids. This CDR3 is CASSFGFPGTDTQYF. Here the CDR3 DNA reads TGCGCCAGCAGCTTCGGATTCCCTGGCACAGATACGCAGTATTTT. The full variable domain, completed using reference TRBV5-1 and TRBJ2-3, is KAGVTQTPRYLIKTRGQQVTLSCSPISGHRSVSWYQQTPGQGLQFLFEYFSETQRNKGNFPGRFSGRQFSNSRSEMNVSTLELGDSALYLCASSFGFPGTDTQYFGPGTRLTVL.

The rearrangement uses TRBV11-2 and TRBJ1-5, with D unclear. The CDR3 is 15 residues long. CDR1 and CDR2 (germline): SGHAT, FQNNGV. Between the trimmed V and J ends, which lost 1 base and 6 bases, there was a span of 13 bases. The CDR3, as DNA: TGTGCCAGCAGCTTAGGGACCAGAGAAGGTCAGCCCCAGCATTTT. Translated, it gives CASSLGTREGQPQHF.

The genes are TRBV5-4 and TRBJ2-2; D gene ambiguous. The V end was cut by 4 bases, the J end by 4 bases, with 8 bases between. Germline V gene data show CDR1 as SGHNT and CDR2 as YYREEE (reference sequence). The length of the CDR3 is 13 residues. The CDR3: CASSPRSTGELFF. CDR3 DNA: TGTGCCAGCAGCCCTAGGTCCACCGGGGAGCTGTTTTTT.

This chain links TRBV19 with TRBJ2-7; 7 bases map to TRBD1. Trimming cost V 5 bases and J 0 bases; bases outside gene matches: 4. The V gene's germline CDR1 is LNHDA and CDR2 SQIVND (reference sequence). There are 14 residues in the CDR3. This CDR3 is CASSLTGVSYEQYF. Here the CDR3 DNA reads TGTGCCAGTAGTTTAACAGGGGTCTCCTACGAGCAGTACTTC.

This clone was observed a few times. J is TRBJ2-7 and V is TRBV6-5; D remains unclear. The CDR3 sequence is 13 residues long. Per germline, CDR1 MNHEY and CDR2 SVGAGI. Trimming shortened V by 2 bases and J by 5 bases, and 10 bases separated the two germline ends. The CDR3: CASSYVGSDEQYF. CDR3 bases: TGTGCCAGCAGTTACGTGGGGTCGGACGAGCAGTACTTC.

V usage is TRBV7-2 and J usage is TRBJ1-3; no clear D. Trimming pared 5 bases from V and 4 bases from J, leaving 15 bases between. CDR1 and CDR2 from the germline V gene are SGHTA and FQGNSA. The CDR3 contains 15 residues. CDR3 in amino acids: CASSPWAGSGNTIYF. In DNA, the CDR3 is TGTGCCAGCAGCCCCTGGGCGGGTTCGGGAAACACCATATATTTT.

The V call is TRBV7-6, the J call TRBJ1-4, with TRBD1 as a possible D gene (6 bases). Trimming took off 5 bases at V and 2 bases at J, with 12 bases between the two ends. CDR1 SGHVS and CDR2 FNYEAQ come from the germline V gene. This CDR3 has 15 residues. The CDR3 bases are TGTGCCAGCAGCGCCAACAGGGCTACTAATGAAAAACTGTTTTTT. Its protein product is CASSANRATNEKLFF.

The chain carries TRBV15 and TRBJ1-5, with 9 positions matching TRBD1. Germline CDR1 and CDR2: LNHNV and YYDKDF (reference sequence). The CDR3 consists of 16 residues. V was pared by 1 base and J by 0 bases, with 1 base of the junction left unmatched. The CDR3 loop reads CATSRGDRASNQPQHF. CDR3 bases: TGTGCCACCAGCAGAGGGGACAGGGCTAGCAATCAGCCCCAGCATTTT.

The chain recombines TRBV7-9 with TRBJ1-4; D is ambiguous. From germline, CDR1 is SEHNR and CDR2 FQNEAQ (reference sequence). Trimming took 3 bases from V and 3 from J, leaving 14 bases between them. CDR3 size: 16 residues. CDR3 protein: CASSFLPGSPNEKLFF. CDR3 nucleotide sequence: TGTGCCAGCAGCTTTCTACCGGGGTCCCCTAATGAAAAACTGTTTTTT.

Concerning this clone: Other nucleotide sequences in the sample specify the same CDR3. The V call is TRBV7-9, the J call TRBJ2-3; TRBD1 is a possible D gene (5 bases). The length of the CDR3 is 12 residues. CDR1 SEHNR and CDR2 FQNEAQ come from the germline V gene (reference sequence). Trimming removed 4 bases at V and 3 bases at J, with 5 bases between. CDR3: CASSSGTDTQYF. CDR3 in DNA: TGTGCCAGCAGCTCAGGGACAGATACGCAGTATTTT.